The present entry profiles one T cell receptor (beta chain) with its context. Its antigen is as yet unknown. This specimen comes from a study of beta chain features in type 1 diabetes. Broader study findings: Researchers report that Type 1 diabetes patients had moderately but significantly shorter TCRB CDR3s across all four CD4+ subsets. Compared to healthy donors, patients appeared to have naive, central memory and Treg TCRB repertoires that were more alike.

V was clipped by 5 bases and J by 1 base, with 11 bases between them. The CDR3 runs 14 residues. The germline V gene encodes CDR1 SNHLY and CDR2 FYNNEI. Expressed TCRB transcripts were sequenced because the entire RNA isolate underwent reverse transcription. The method was immunoSEQ multiplex PCR; TCRdb's version includes in-frame clones alone and lacks a portion of them. In the table there are hundreds of thousands of clones, approximately 15% of which are singletons. The sequenced material came from naive CD4+ T cells from blood. The V gene is TRBV2, the J gene TRBJ1-2; weak D call: TRBD1 (6 bases). This receptor was identified in a young man with type 1 diabetes. In DNA form, the CDR3 reads TGTGCCAGCAGTACAGGGAGACTTAACTATGGCTACACCTTC. Translating it yields CASSTGRLNYGYTF.